This paragraph reports one T cell receptor beta chain. Its antigen is unidentified. Additional autoimmune diseases, uncontrolled infections, pregnancy or lactation disqualified patients. Symptoms, serum thyroxine and TRAb, thyroid ultrasound, and orbital computed tomography formed the diagnostic basis. This record belongs to a study of Graves' ophthalmopathy and Graves' hyperthyroidism. General study findings and limits: The blood repertoire also included most expanded thyroid clonotypes above 0.001 frequency. The 13-signature model separated ophthalmopathy from stable hyperthyroidism at just under 90% sensitivity and around 81% specificity.

The CDR3 consists of 13 residues. The germline gives CDR1 SGHKS, CDR2 YYEKEE (reference sequence). Amplification of TCR beta CDR3 regions used RNA transcripts. First-round RT-PCR with HTBI primers preceded a second-round multiplex PCR. TCRdb used MiXCR to reprocess the multiplex PCR reads, holding one entry per CDR3 protein. The sample records around 1,200,000 distinct CDR3 sequences, approximately 35% being singletons. Sequences were obtained from peripheral blood or thyroid tissue (not recorded which). This chain links TRBV5-5 with TRBJ2-2; D is possibly TRBD2 (6 bases). The receptor was derived from an adult man with Graves' hyperthyroidism. The CDR3 nucleotides read TGTGCTAGCGGACTATGGGAATACGGGGAGCTGTTTTTT. Amino acid sequence: CASGLWEYGELFF.